The clone carrying this T cell receptor beta chain came up a few times. A library of TCRbeta sequences, prepared with unique molecular identifiers, was generated. TCRdb reprocessed the PCR reads via MiXCR and lists one record per CDR3 protein. The repertoire holds about 610,000 distinct CDR3 sequences, with over 9.5% as singletons. The CDR3 loop spans 17 amino acids. Trimming cost V 3 bases and J 1 base; bases outside gene matches: 6. This specimen comes from a study of T-cell reconstitution after alpha-beta-depleted transplantation in children. This sequence originates from a human donor who donated a stem cell graft to a child with acute myeloid leukemia. The specimen comprised PBMCs from the stem cell graft donor, sampled from the stem cell graft. The chain joins TRBV12-3 or TRBV12-4 to TRBJ2-4, with 10 nucleotides matching TRBD2. In DNA, the CDR3 is TGTGCCAGCAGTTTGACTAGCGGGCGTATCGCCAAAAACATTCAGTACTTC. Its translation: CASSLTSGRIAKNIQYF.